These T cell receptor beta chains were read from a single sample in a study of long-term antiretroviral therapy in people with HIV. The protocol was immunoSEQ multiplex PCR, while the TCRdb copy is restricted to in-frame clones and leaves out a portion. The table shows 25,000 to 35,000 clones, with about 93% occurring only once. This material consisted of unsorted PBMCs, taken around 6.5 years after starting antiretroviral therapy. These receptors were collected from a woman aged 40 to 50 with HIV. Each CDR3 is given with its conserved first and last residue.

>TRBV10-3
CAIRDSSYEQYF
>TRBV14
CASSQERLSRKEAFF
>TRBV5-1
CASSPQGLGENTEAFF
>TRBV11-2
CASSPRGETQYF
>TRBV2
CASHQESGHNQPQHF
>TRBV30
CAWSGSPTGELFF
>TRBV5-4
CASSQTGLGYTF
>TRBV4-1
CASSQETGNQPQHF
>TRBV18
CASSPTGTGGRGYTF
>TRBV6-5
CATQKGGANLYEQYF
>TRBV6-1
CASSGYGTQAPGTQYF
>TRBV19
CASCAEMNTEAFF
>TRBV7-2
CASSLPPGPLHF
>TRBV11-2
CASSLGPRNYGYTF
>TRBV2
CASFRADMNTEAFF
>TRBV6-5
CASSYSLGTDTQYF
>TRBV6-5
CASSYGGSIGGAFF
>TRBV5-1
CASSFSGTGVLEQYF
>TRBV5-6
CASSLVQSYEQYF
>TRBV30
CAWARGALTGELFF
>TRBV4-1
CASSRTSGDTDTQYF
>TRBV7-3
CASSLRVPGPGTFSTDTQYF
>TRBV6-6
CASNGDHYEQYF
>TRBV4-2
CASSQDRGETQYF
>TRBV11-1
CASSAPEYNEQFF
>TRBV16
CASSQTTNTEAFF
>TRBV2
CASSEGIPSGEQYF
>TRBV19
CASSILGNSYNEQFF
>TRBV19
CASSNRELNTEAFF
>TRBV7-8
CASSLSGIGIRETQYF